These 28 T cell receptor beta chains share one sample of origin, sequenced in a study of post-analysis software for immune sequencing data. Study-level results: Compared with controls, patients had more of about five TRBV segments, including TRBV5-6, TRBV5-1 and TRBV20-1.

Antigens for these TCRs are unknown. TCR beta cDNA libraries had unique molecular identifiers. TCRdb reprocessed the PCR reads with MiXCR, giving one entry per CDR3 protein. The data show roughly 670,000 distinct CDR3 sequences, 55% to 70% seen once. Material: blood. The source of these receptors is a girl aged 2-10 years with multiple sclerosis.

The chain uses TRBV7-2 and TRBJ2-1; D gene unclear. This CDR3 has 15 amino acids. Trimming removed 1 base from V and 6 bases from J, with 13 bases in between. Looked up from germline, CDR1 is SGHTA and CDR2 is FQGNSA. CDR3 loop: CASSLEGHVFNEQFF. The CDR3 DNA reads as TGTGCCAGCAGCTTAGAGGGCCATGTGTTCAATGAGCAGTTCTTC. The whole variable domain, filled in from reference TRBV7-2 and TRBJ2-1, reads GAGVSQSPSNKVTEKGKDVELRCDPISGHTALYWYRQSLGQGLEFLIYFQGNSAPDKSGLPSDRFSAERTGGSVSTLTIQRTQQEDSAVYLCASSLEGHVFNEQFFGPGTRLTVL.

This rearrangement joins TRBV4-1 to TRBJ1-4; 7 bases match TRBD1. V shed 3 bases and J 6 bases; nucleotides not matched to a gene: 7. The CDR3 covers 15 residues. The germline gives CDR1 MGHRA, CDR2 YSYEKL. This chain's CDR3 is CASSQLTGEDEKLFF. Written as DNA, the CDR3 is TGCGCCAGCAGCCAGCTAACAGGGGAGGATGAAAAACTGTTTTTT.

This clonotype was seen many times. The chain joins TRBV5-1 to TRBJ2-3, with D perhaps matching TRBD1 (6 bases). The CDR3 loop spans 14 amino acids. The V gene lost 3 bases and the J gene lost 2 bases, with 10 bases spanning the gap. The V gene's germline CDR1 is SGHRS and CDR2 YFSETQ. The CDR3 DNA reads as TGCGCCAGCAGCTCCTGGACAGACACAGATACGCAGTATTTT. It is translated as CASSSWTDTDTQYF.

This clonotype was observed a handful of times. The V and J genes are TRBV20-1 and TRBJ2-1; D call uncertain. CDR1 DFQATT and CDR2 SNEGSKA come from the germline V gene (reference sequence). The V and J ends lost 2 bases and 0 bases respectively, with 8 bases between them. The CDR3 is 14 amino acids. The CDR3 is CSARSGSSYNEQFF. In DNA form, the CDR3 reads TGCAGTGCTAGATCCGGAAGCTCCTACAATGAGCAGTTCTTC.

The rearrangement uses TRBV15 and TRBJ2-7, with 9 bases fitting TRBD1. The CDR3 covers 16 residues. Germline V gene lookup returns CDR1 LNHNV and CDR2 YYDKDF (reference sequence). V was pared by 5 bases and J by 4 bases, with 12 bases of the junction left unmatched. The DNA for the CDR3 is TGTGCCACCAGCGTTGCCGGGGACAGGGTGGGATACGAGCAGTACTTC. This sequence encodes CATSVAGDRVGYEQYF.

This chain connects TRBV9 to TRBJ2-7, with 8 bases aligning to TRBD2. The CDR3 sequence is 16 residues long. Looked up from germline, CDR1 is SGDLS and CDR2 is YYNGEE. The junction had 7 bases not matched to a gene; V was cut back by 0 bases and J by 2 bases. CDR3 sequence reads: CASSVDNSGNPYEQYF. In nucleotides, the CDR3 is TGTGCCAGCAGCGTAGATAATAGCGGGAACCCCTACGAGCAGTACTTC.

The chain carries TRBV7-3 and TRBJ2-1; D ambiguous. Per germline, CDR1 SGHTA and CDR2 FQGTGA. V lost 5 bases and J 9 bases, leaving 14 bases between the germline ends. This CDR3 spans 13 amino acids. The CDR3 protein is CASSPYTVGEQFF. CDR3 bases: TGTGCCAGCAGCCCCTACACTGTTGGTGAGCAGTTCTTC.

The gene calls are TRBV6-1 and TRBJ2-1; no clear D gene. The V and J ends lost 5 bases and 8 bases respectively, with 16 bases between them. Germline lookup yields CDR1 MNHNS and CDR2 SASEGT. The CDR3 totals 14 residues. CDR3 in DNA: TGTGCCAGCAGTCTCGCCCGGGTGAGTGATGAGCAGTTCTTC. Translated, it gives CASSLARVSDEQFF.

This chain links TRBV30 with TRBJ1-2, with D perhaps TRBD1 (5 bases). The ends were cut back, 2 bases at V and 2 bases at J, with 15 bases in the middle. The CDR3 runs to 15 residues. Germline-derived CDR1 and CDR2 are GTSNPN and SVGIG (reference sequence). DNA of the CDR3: TGTGCCTGGAGTCCTACCGGGACGGCAAACTATGGCTACACCTTC. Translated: CAWSPTGTANYGYTF.

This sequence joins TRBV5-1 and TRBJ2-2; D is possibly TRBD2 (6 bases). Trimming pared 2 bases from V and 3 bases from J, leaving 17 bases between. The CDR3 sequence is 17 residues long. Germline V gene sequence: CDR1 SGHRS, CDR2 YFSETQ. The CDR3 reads CASSFLGGPSDTGELFF. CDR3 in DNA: TGCGCCAGCAGCTTCCTGGGGGGACCCTCGGACACCGGGGAGCTGTTTTTT.

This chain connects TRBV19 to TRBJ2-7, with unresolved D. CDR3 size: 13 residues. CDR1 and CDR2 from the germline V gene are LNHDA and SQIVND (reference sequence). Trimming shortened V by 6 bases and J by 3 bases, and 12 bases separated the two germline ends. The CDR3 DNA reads TGTGCCAGTAGCCCTGGACGGTTCTACGAGCAGTACTTC. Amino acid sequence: CASSPGRFYEQYF.

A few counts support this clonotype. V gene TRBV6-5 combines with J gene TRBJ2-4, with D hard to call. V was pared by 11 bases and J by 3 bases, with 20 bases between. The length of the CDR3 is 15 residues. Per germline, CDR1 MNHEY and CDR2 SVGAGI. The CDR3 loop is CASYSRAYGKNIQYF. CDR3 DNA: TGTGCCTCCTACTCTCGTGCCTACGGCAAAAACATTCAGTACTTC.

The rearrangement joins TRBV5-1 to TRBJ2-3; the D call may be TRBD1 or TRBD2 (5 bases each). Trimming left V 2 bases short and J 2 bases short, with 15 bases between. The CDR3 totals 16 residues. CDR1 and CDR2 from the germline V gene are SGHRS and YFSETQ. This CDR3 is CASSLDRDGLTDTQYF. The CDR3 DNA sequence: TGCGCCAGCAGCTTAGACCGGGACGGACTCACAGATACGCAGTATTTT. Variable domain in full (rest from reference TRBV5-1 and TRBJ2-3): KAGVTQTPRYLIKTRGQQVTLSCSPISGHRSVSWYQQTPGQGLQFLFEYFSETQRNKGNFPGRFSGRQFSNSRSEMNVSTLELGDSALYLCASSLDRDGLTDTQYFGPGTRLTVL.

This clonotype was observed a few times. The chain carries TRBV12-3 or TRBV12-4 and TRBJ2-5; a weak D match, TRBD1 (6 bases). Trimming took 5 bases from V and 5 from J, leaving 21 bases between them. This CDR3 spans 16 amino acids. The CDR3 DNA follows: TGTGCCAGCAGTCTCGCTGTAGGGGGTAATCGGGAGACCCAGTACTTC. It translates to CASSLAVGGNRETQYF.

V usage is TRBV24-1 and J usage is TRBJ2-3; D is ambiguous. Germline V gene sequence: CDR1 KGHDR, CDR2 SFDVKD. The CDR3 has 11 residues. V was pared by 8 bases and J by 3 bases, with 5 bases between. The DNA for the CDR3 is TGTGCCACCAACCGAACAGATACGCAGTATTTT. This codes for CATNRTDTQYF.

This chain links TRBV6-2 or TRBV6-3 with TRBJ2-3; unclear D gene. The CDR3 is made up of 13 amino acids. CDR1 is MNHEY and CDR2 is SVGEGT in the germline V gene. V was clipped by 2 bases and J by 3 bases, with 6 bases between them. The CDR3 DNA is TGTGCCAGCAGTTACGAAGGTACAGATACGCAGTATTTT. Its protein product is CASSYEGTDTQYF.

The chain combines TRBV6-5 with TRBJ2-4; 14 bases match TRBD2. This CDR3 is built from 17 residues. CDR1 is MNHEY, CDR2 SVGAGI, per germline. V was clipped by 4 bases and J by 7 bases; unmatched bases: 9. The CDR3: CASSSRLAGGVRNIQYF. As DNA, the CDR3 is TGTGCCAGCAGTTCCCGACTAGCGGGAGGGGTTAGGAACATTCAGTACTTC.

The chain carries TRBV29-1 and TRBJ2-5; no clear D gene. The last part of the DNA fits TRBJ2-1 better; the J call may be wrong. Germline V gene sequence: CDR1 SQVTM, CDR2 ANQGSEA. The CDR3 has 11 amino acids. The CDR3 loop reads CSILPKETQFF. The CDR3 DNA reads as TGCAGCATCCTACCGAAAGAGACCCAGTTCTTC.

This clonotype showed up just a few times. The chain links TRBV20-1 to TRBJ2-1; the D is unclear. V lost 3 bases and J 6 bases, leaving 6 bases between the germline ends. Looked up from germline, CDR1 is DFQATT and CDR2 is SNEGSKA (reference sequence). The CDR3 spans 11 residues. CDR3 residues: CSARLINEQFF. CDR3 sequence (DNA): TGCAGTGCTAGGCTTATCAATGAGCAGTTCTTC.

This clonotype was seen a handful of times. In nucleotides, the CDR3 is TGTGCCAGCAGTTTGGACAGGGACCACGAGCAGTACTTC. It codes for CASSLDRDHEQYF. The V and J genes are TRBV6-2 or TRBV6-3 and TRBJ2-7, with 8 bases lining up with TRBD1. Germline values: CDR1 MNHEY, CDR2 SVGEGT. The CDR3 loop spans 13 amino acids. J lost 5 bases, V lost 4 bases, and 4 bases had no gene match.

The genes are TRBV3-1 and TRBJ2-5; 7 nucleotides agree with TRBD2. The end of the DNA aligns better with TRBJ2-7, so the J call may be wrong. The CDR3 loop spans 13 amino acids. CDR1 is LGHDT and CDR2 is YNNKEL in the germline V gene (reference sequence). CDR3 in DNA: TGTGCCAGCAGCTGGGGGGAGGGGACCGAGCAGTACTTC. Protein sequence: CASSWGEGTEQYF.

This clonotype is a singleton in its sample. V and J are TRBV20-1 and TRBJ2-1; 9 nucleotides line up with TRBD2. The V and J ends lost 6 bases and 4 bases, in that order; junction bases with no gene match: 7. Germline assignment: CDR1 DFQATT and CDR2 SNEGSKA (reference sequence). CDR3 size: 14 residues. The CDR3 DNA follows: TGCAGTGCCACCTTAGCGGGGGATTACAATGAGCAGTTCTTC. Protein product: CSATLAGDYNEQFF.

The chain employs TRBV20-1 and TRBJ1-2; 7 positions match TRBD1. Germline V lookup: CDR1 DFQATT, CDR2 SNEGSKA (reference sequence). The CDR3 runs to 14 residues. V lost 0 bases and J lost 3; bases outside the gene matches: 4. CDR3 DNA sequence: TGCAGTGCTAGAGACTACAGGGGCGACTATGGCTACACCTTC. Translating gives CSARDYRGDYGYTF.

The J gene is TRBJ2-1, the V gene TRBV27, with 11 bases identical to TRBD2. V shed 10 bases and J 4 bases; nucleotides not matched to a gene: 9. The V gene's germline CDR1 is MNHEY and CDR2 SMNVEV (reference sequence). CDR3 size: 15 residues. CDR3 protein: CATASGTSGYNEQFF. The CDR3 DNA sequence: TGTGCCACGGCCTCCGGGACTAGCGGTTACAATGAGCAGTTCTTC.

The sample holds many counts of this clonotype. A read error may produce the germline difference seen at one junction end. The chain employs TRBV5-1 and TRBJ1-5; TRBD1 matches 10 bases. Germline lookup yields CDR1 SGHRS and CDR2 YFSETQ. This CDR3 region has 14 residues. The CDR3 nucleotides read TGTGCCAGCAGCTCGGGACAGGGGAATCAGCCCCAGCATTTT. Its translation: CASSSGQGNQPQHF. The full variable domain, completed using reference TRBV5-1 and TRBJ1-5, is KAGVTQTPRYLIKTRGQQVTLSCSPISGHRSVSWYQQTPGQGLQFLFEYFSETQRNKGNFPGRFSGRQFSNSRSEMNVSTLELGDSALYLCASSSGQGNQPQHFGDGTRLSIL.

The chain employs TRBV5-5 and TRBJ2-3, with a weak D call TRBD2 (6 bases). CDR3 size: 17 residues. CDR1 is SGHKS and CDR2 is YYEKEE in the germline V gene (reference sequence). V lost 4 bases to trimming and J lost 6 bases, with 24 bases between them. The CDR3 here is CASSRRLAEGPADTQYF. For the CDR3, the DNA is TGTGCCAGCAGCCGAAGATTAGCGGAGGGGCCTGCGGATACGCAGTATTTT.

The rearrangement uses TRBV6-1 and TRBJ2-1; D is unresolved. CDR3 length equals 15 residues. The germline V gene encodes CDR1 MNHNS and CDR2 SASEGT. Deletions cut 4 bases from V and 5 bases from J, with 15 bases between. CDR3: CASSGKGFHDNEQFF. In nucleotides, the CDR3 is TGTGCCAGCAGTGGAAAAGGTTTTCATGACAATGAGCAGTTCTTC.

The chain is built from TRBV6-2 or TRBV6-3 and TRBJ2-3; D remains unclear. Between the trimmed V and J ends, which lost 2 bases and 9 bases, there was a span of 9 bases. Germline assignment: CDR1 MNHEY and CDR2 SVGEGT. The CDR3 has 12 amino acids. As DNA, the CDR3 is TGTGCCAGCAGTTACCCAAAGACGACGCAGTATTTT. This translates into CASSYPKTTQYF.